What follows is one T cell receptor (beta chain) and its context. CDR3 size: 13 residues. Per the germline V gene, CDR1 is LGHNA and CDR2 is YNFKEQ. The ends were cut back, 0 bases at V and 8 bases at J, with 10 bases in the middle. This sample is drawn from a study of blood T cell repertoires in COVID-19. Study context: The United States, Italy and Spain provided the acute and convalescent COVID-19 samples.

Clones were read by immunoSEQ multiplex PCR, and TCRdb kept only the in-frame ones, dropping some. This sample yields 45,000 or so clones, of which approximately 87% are seen a single time; 2.1% belongs to the top ten. The origin of this receptor is a woman of 80 years or more with COVID-19, enrolled during active disease. Material for sequencing was peripheral blood. The chain has TRBV4-2 and TRBJ1-2, with D unresolved. The CDR3 here is CASSQDAVRGYTF. The CDR3 nucleotides read TGTGCCAGCAGCCAAGACGCGGTGCGAGGCTACACCTTC.